This T cell receptor beta chain was recovered during a study of lymphopenia after photon versus proton radiotherapy. Findings and limits, study-wide: After the lymphocyte nadir, photon-treated repertoires showed oligoclonal expansion, especially of CD8+ Temra cells. Larger post-nadir TCR diversity loss correlated inversely with survival in deceased patients. Photon-treated patients lost naive T cells and TCR diversity; proton-treated stayed stable.

CDR1 and CDR2 from the germline V gene are MNHEY and SMNVEV (reference sequence). V dropped 6 bases and J dropped 2; count of bases not matched to a gene: 8. The CDR3 has 16 amino acids. TCRdb keeps only in-frame clones here, not all; method: immunoSEQ multiplex PCR. The sample shows about 20,000 clones, about 85% of them seen only once. About this clone: Antigen: not known.

Specimen: peripheral blood, collected from a patient treated with proton-based radiotherapy. This chain uses TRBV27 with TRBJ2-3, with 10 bases matching TRBD2. This receptor was taken from a man aged 65 to 79 with pancreatic cancer. CDR3 loop: CASSKAGTSATDTQYF. In nucleotides, the CDR3 is TGTGCCAGCAGCAAGGCCGGGACTAGCGCCACAGATACGCAGTATTTT.